These T cell receptor beta chains were read from a single sample in a study of identical twins. TCRdb fed the 5' RACE reads into MiXCR, producing one record per CDR3 protein. The table lists a few hundred thousand distinct CDR3 sequences, around an eighth of them singletons. These same records also appear under a second study, on yellow fever vaccine responses in identical twins.

Material: CD4+ T cells sorted from blood. Every receptor here comes from a woman between 18 and 30 years old in good health. CDR3s include the opening cysteine and the closing phenylalanine or tryptophan. Where a row states a size, it is once, few, many or the class of an expanded clone; other rows omit it.

NA,TRBJ2-1,TRBV19,CASSIVGTYNEQFF
NA,TRBJ2-1,TRBV5-1,CASSFLANEQFF
few,TRBJ2-3,TRBV5-1,CASRPSSGTDTQYF
few,TRBJ1-1,TRBV5-1,CASINEGSGEAFF
NA,TRBJ2-7,TRBV5-1,CASSGGSSYEQYF
few,TRBJ2-7,TRBV14,CASSQLKSGTWYYEQYF
few,TRBJ2-7,TRBV20-1,CSAREWGGRKQYF
NA,TRBJ2-6,TRBV7-6,CASSIVGGTTSGANVLTF
many,TRBJ2-5,TRBV5-1,CASSPTWRGETQYF
NA,TRBJ2-7,TRBV7-8,CASSLNVLVEQYF
few,TRBJ2-1,TRBV11-2,CASSVRGGQNEQFF
many,TRBJ1-1,TRBV5-1,CASSLERRHYTEAFF
NA,TRBJ2-3,TRBV7-3,CASSLDRGAGTDTQYF
many,TRBJ1-2,TRBV12-3/TRBV12-4,CASSPGNYGYTF
few,TRBJ2-5,TRBV28,CASSLLREKWLAGKETQYF
many,TRBJ2-1,TRBV5-1,CASSKGQAANEQFF
few,TRBJ2-3,TRBV5-1,CASSSGLAGGTPHTDTQYF
few,TRBJ2-5,TRBV5-1,CASRNGGAMETQYF
few,TRBJ1-3,TRBV9,CASSPRQGATGNTIYF
NA,TRBJ2-7,TRBV29-1,CSVDAQGHEQYF
NA,TRBJ2-7,TRBV5-6,CASSLPERGTYEQYF
NA,TRBJ1-2,TRBV3-1,CASSHLTGEVDGYTF
NA,TRBJ2-5,TRBV11-2,CASSLVQGKDYF
NA,TRBJ2-7,TRBV27,CASSSKTTYEQYF
few,TRBJ2-7,TRBV2,CACSVSYEQYF
few,TRBJ2-7,TRBV5-6,CASSPGRVHEQYF
few,TRBJ2-6,TRBV4-1,CASSQPGANVLTF
many,TRBJ1-2,TRBV12-3/TRBV12-4,CASSLGDRSPNYGYTF
NA,TRBJ1-1,TRBV6-5,CASSSSLQGNTEAFF
few,TRBJ2-5,TRBV9,CASSVGPRETQYF
NA,TRBJ1-2,TRBV5-6,CASSLPGGIDYGYTF
few,TRBJ2-7,TRBV20-1,CSARVKGGAYEQYF
NA,TRBJ2-6,TRBV2,CASRGRSGANVLTF
many,TRBJ1-1,TRBV12-3/TRBV12-4,CASSFLGSKGSEAFF
NA,TRBJ2-1,TRBV3-1,CASSPQTLLAGGGNEQFF
NA,TRBJ2-3,TRBV20-1,CSARVFPGADTQYF
few,TRBJ2-5,TRBV19,CASSTPGQGQETQYF
NA,TRBJ2-3,TRBV7-2,CASSLSGGPDTQYF
NA,TRBJ2-5,TRBV9,CASSPTSGGADQETQYF
many,TRBJ2-7,TRBV3-1,CASEGGYEQYF
NA,TRBJ1-2,TRBV4-1,CASSQEVVNYGYTF
many,TRBJ2-1,TRBV5-1,CASSLASGRIYNEQFF
once,TRBJ2-3,TRBV9,CASSVWGSTDTQYF
NA,TRBJ1-1,TRBV19,CASHSRRPNTEAFF
few,TRBJ2-2,TRBV20-1,CSASGGRANTGELFF
few,TRBJ2-6,TRBV5-6,CASSLLGQGSSGANVLTF
few,TRBJ2-3,TRBV28,CASSPGGAGTDTQYF
few,TRBJ2-7,TRBV7-2,CASSLGGGRGPYYEQYF
NA,TRBJ1-1,TRBV19,CASSANTEGRAEAFF
few,TRBJ2-7,TRBV30,CAWSDGGNYEQYF
NA,TRBJ2-7,TRBV4-2,CASSQADSGDYEQYF
NA,TRBJ2-1,TRBV6-1,CASNQLAGSSYNEQFF
many,TRBJ1-5,TRBV15,CATSRDSRRDNQPQHF
NA,TRBJ2-5,TRBV29-1,CSVEDLGWFEETQYF
few,TRBJ1-5,TRBV6-1,CASRHVAGDNQPQHF
few,TRBJ2-2,TRBV27,CASSDRAGINTGELFF